The clone carrying this T cell receptor beta chain was seen more than once but under ten times. Its specificity is not known. The use of a sample-barcoded 5' primer and a J-beta primer mix characterized a second PCR of about 6 to 11 cycles. TCRdb re-analysed the 5' RACE reads in MiXCR, keeping a single row per CDR3 protein. The sample contains approximately 1.5 million distinct CDR3 sequences, almost 35% of which appear only once. This sample is part of a study of blood T cells in healthy people across ages. Whole-study context: Roughly one uniquely barcoded beta molecule per two T cells was captured.

The CDR3 extends over 15 amino acids. Germline V gene lookup returns CDR1 SGHRS and CDR2 YFSETQ. Study results and caveats: Getting older went along with TCR beta diversity per million T cells dropping roughly linearly.

This TCR derives from a woman between 25 and 40 years old in good health. This chain links TRBV5-1 with TRBJ2-7; D perhaps matches TRBD1 (5 bases). The DNA matches TRBJ2-5 better at its end, which makes the J call doubtful. The sequenced material came from blood. The chain's CDR3 is CASSLAQGLRETQYF. CDR3 coding DNA: TGCGCCAGCAGCTTGGCTCAGGGTTTGCGGGAGACCCAGTACTTC.